This T cell receptor (beta chain) was profiled in a study of T cell responses to AZD1222 COVID-19 vaccine. Study-wide findings and caveats: Spike was spanned by vaccine-associated CD4 TCRs, which were dominant at 160-218 and 743-854. Donors, mostly white British, included more females; clonal diversity was possibly underestimated. Reportedly, nearly half of unique spike TCRs recognized epitopes outside B.1.351/B.1.1.7 mutations.

Here immunoSEQ multiplex PCR was the method, and the copy in TCRdb shows in-frame clones only, minus some. The table has fewer than 150,000 clones, about 89% seen once. After removal of 2 bases from V and 6 bases from J, the junction contained 7 bases not matched to a gene. CDR1 MNHEY and CDR2 SVGEGT come from the germline V gene. The CDR3 is made up of 15 amino acids. Notes on this clone: Its antigen remains unknown.

The TCR originated in an adult who received the AZD1222 COVID-19 vaccine. The specimen comprised peripheral blood, sampled 28 days after the second AZD1222 dose. The rearrangement uses TRBV6-2 or TRBV6-3 and TRBJ2-7, with 10 positions matching TRBD2. The CDR3 DNA reads as TGTGCCAGCAGTTACGGAGCGGGGGGGCAGGTCGAGCAGTACTTC. Its translation: CASSYGAGGQVEQYF.